These 26 T cell receptor beta chains were all obtained from the same sample, sequenced in a study of T cell responses to AZD1222 COVID-19 vaccine. Sequencing used immunoSEQ multiplex PCR; TCRdb keeps in-frame clones, though not all of them. The data show 130,000 to 150,000 clones, with roughly 90% seen just once and over 1.1% held by the top ten. The sample in question was peripheral blood, obtained on day 0 of AZD1222 vaccination. The source of these receptors is an adult in good health.

V is TRBV19 and J is TRBJ2-7; TRBD2 might be the D (6 bases). The CDR3 covers 15 residues. Germline V gene data show CDR1 as LNHDA and CDR2 as SQIVND (reference sequence). With 6 bases removed from V and 4 bases from J, the gap between germline ends came to 19 bases. Here the CDR3 reads CASRTLGDFDYEQYF. The CDR3 region has the DNA TGTGCCAGTAGAACCCTAGGGGACTTCGATTACGAGCAGTACTTC.

The chain recombines TRBV7-2 with TRBJ2-5, with TRBD2 matching 12 bases. The V segment lost 5 bases and the J segment 2 bases; nucleotides outside the gene matches: 6. CDR1 is SGHTA and CDR2 is FQGNSA in the germline V gene. The CDR3 loop spans 16 amino acids. The CDR3 DNA follows: TGTGCCAGCAGCCCCGGGACTAGCGGGTATCAAGAGACCCAGTACTTC. It encodes CASSPGTSGYQETQYF.

The chain recombines TRBV14 with TRBJ1-4; D remains ambiguous. Trimming removed 4 bases from V and 0 bases from J, with 9 bases in between. CDR1 is SGHDN and CDR2 is FVKESK in the germline V gene. The CDR3 is 15 amino acids. CDR3 residues: CASSPDGSTNEKLFF. The CDR3 nucleotides are TGTGCCAGCAGCCCCGATGGTTCAACTAATGAAAAACTGTTTTTT.

J is TRBJ2-7 and V is TRBV13, with 10 bases matching TRBD2. V gave up 3 bases and J gave up 5 bases; unmatched junction bases: 4. This CDR3 spans 14 amino acids. Germline V gene sequence: CDR1 PRHDT, CDR2 FYEKMQ (reference sequence). CDR3 in amino acids: CASSFGLAVHEQYF. The CDR3 region has the DNA TGTGCCAGCAGCTTTGGACTAGCGGTCCACGAGCAGTACTTC.

The CDR3 DNA sequence: TGTGCCAGCAGTTTACAGTCCTACGAGCAGTACTTC. It encodes CASSLQSYEQYF. V is TRBV28 and J is TRBJ2-7; D not certain. The germline CDR1 and CDR2 sequences are MDHEN and SYDVKM. With 2 bases removed from V and 1 base from J, the gap between germline ends came to 3 bases. This CDR3 comprises 12 residues.

V is TRBV7-3 and J is TRBJ1-5; the match to TRBD1 covers 7 bases. This CDR3 is built from 13 residues. Per the germline V gene, CDR1 is SGHTA and CDR2 is FQGTGA. J gave up 7 bases and V 5 bases, and 5 bases lay outside the gene matches. The CDR3, as DNA: TGTGCCAGCAGCCTACGGGACAGCCAGCCCCAGCATTTT. Its protein product is CASSLRDSQPQHF.

This chain joins TRBV7-9 and TRBJ2-5; D remains ambiguous. The CDR3 is made up of 13 amino acids. The germline V gene has CDR1 SEHNR and CDR2 FQNEAQ (reference sequence). V lost 5 bases, J lost 4 bases, and 11 bases lay in between. CDR3 bases: TGTGCCAGCAGCGTTTCGTTAGGAGAGACCCAGTACTTC. Translating it yields CASSVSLGETQYF.

The chain joins TRBV19 to TRBJ1-2; no definite D call. This CDR3 is built from 11 residues. Trimming stripped 8 bases from V and 8 bases from J, with 12 bases between. Germline V lookup: CDR1 LNHDA, CDR2 SQIVND (reference sequence). This CDR3 is CASGLPGGYTF. The DNA of the CDR3 is TGTGCCAGTGGACTCCCAGGAGGCTACACCTTC.

This chain uses TRBV24-1 with TRBJ2-3, with 8 bases aligning to TRBD2. The germline V gene has CDR1 KGHDR and CDR2 SFDVKD. The CDR3 spans 14 residues. Losses at the gene ends were 9 bases for V and 6 bases for J; bases not matched to a gene: 10. CDR3: CATGPGTSADTQYF. In DNA, the CDR3 is TGTGCCACCGGCCCCGGGACTAGTGCTGATACGCAGTATTTT.

The CDR3 protein is CASSSQEDASVVTQYF. In nucleotides, the CDR3 is TGTGCCAGCAGCTCCCAGGAGGATGCTAGCGTAGTGACCCAGTACTTC. The chain employs TRBV7-9 and TRBJ2-5; possibly TRBD2 for D (6 bases). V lost 4 bases and J 7 bases, leaving 22 bases between the germline ends. The CDR3 is 16 residues long. Germline values: CDR1 SEHNR, CDR2 FQNEAQ (reference sequence).

The gene calls are TRBV28 and TRBJ1-1; TRBD1 matches at 8 bases. The germline gives CDR1 MDHEN, CDR2 SYDVKM. V shed 3 bases, J shed 4 bases, and the junction held 4 bases outside the gene matches. The CDR3 has 14 residues. The CDR3 protein is CASSLSTGGTEAFF. For the CDR3, the DNA is TGTGCCAGCAGTTTGTCTACAGGGGGCACTGAAGCTTTCTTT.

This chain connects TRBV4-2 to TRBJ2-3; 10 nucleotides line up with TRBD2. The CDR3 consists of 15 residues. The germline gives CDR1 LGHNA, CDR2 YNFKEQ. The junction had 0 bases not matched to a gene; V was cut back by 2 bases and J by 1 base. In nucleotides, the CDR3 is TGTGCCAGCAGCCAACTAGCGGGGGGCACAGATACGCAGTATTTT. Translation gives CASSQLAGGTDTQYF.

The chain is built from TRBV28 and TRBJ1-5, with a weak D call TRBD1 (5 bases). CDR1 and CDR2 from the germline V gene are MDHEN and SYDVKM. V was clipped by 5 bases and J by 9 bases, with 17 bases between them. CDR3 length: 14 amino acids. The CDR3 loop is CASSAGTVSGPQHF. As DNA, the CDR3 is TGTGCCAGCAGTGCTGGGACCGTATCGGGGCCCCAGCATTTT.

The chain is built from TRBV5-6 and TRBJ1-2; possible D gene TRBD1, 5 bases. Trimming removed 3 bases at V and 8 bases at J, with 20 bases between. The CDR3 contains 15 residues. Germline CDR1 reads SGHDT; CDR2 reads YYEEEE. Here the CDR3 reads CASSSPARGFGGYTF. DNA of the CDR3: TGTGCCAGCAGCTCCCCCGCCCGGGGGTTCGGGGGCTACACCTTC.

V is TRBV24-1 and J is TRBJ2-2, with 8 bases matching TRBD1. The germline V gene has CDR1 KGHDR and CDR2 SFDVKD. V was pared by 3 bases and J by 5 bases, with 7 bases of the junction left unmatched. CDR3 length: 16 amino acids. This CDR3 reads CATSDLDRGGTGELFF. As DNA, the CDR3 is TGTGCCACCAGTGATCTAGACAGGGGAGGAACCGGGGAGCTGTTTTTT.

This sequence joins TRBV19 and TRBJ1-1, with TRBD1 matching 7 bases. Germline V gene lookup returns CDR1 LNHDA and CDR2 SQIVND (reference sequence). V lost 5 bases, J lost 6 bases, and 12 bases stayed unmatched. The CDR3 is 15 amino acids. CDR3 sequence: CASSLQTGIMAEAFF. The CDR3 DNA sequence: TGTGCCAGTAGTCTCCAGACAGGGATCATGGCTGAAGCTTTCTTT.

V gene TRBV7-8 combines with J gene TRBJ1-2; D gene ambiguous. V lost 5 bases, J lost 5 bases, and 18 bases lay in between. This CDR3 contains 15 residues. Germline values: CDR1 SGHVS, CDR2 FQNEAQ. CDR3 nucleotide sequence: TGTGCCAGCAGCCAAGGAGGACTGGTTGATTATGGCTACACCTTC. Its protein is CASSQGGLVDYGYTF.

The chain links TRBV7-2 to TRBJ1-1; D remains ambiguous. Per the germline V gene, CDR1 is SGHTA and CDR2 is FQGNSA. CDR3 length equals 15 residues. V lost 5 bases and J 6 bases, leaving 19 bases between the germline ends. Written as DNA, the CDR3 is TGTGCCAGCAGCCCCGCTCGGAACTCTTGGCCTGAAGCTTTCTTT. This sequence encodes CASSPARNSWPEAFF.

The sample holds one count of this clone. The V call is TRBV3-1 (or the pseudogene TRBV3-2), the J call TRBJ1-1; D gene uncertain. Trimming cost V 10 bases and J 5 bases, with 23 bases left between them. Germline V lookup: CDR1 LGHDT, CDR2 YNNKEL (reference sequence). CDR3 size: 15 residues. Written as DNA, the CDR3 is TGTGCCACCGCCACGGGAGCGCAATTTGGGACTGAAGCTTTCTTT. It yields the protein CATATGAQFGTEAFF.

In its sample, this clone was seen a few times. The chain uses TRBV28 and TRBJ2-3, with D perhaps TRBD2 (6 bases). From germline, CDR1 is MDHEN and CDR2 SYDVKM. The CDR3 runs to 17 residues. V was shortened by 7 bases and J by 3 bases, with 23 bases between the two germline ends. In nucleotides, the CDR3 is TGTGCCAGCATATCGACGCGTTTAGCCGGGGGTACAGATACGCAGTATTTT. Amino acids: CASISTRLAGGTDTQYF. Full variable domain (missing parts from reference TRBV28 and TRBJ2-3): DVKVTQSSRYLVKRTGEKVFLECVQDMDHENMFWYRQDPGLGLRLIYFSYDVKMKEKGDIPEGYSVSREKKERFSLILESASTNQTSMYLCASISTRLAGGTDTQYFGPGTRLTVL.

The chain has TRBV4-3 and TRBJ2-7, with 12 bases fitting TRBD2. J lost 5 bases, V lost 4 bases, and 6 bases had no gene match. This CDR3 comprises 15 residues. Germline-derived CDR1 and CDR2 are LGHNA and YSLEER. The CDR3 loop reads CASSLGLAGSDEQYF. The CDR3, as DNA: TGCGCCAGCAGCCTCGGACTAGCGGGGTCGGACGAGCAGTACTTC.

This clone was picked up one time. The J gene is TRBJ1-5, the V gene TRBV7-9; 7 bases line up with TRBD1. With V trimmed by 5 bases and J by 7 bases, 5 bases remained unmatched. This CDR3 region has 13 residues. Germline assignment: CDR1 SEHNR and CDR2 FQNEAQ (reference sequence). This CDR3 is CASSPGGLQPQHF. The CDR3 DNA follows: TGTGCCAGCAGCCCAGGGGGTTTGCAGCCCCAGCATTTT.

The rearrangement uses TRBV7-3 and TRBJ1-1, with 9 nucleotides matching TRBD1. The V and J ends lost 11 bases and 0 bases, in that order; junction bases with no gene match: 7. This CDR3 has 14 residues. The germline CDR1 and CDR2 sequences are SGHTA and FQGTGA. The CDR3 reads CAAWRQGVNTEAFF. As DNA, the CDR3 is TGTGCCGCCTGGAGACAGGGGGTGAACACTGAAGCTTTCTTT.

This clone appeared a single time. The rearrangement links TRBV19 to TRBJ1-2; perhaps TRBD1 as D (5 bases). The germline gives CDR1 LNHDA, CDR2 SQIVND (reference sequence). The CDR3 spans 13 residues. The germline V and J ends were trimmed by 3 bases and 6 bases, with 11 bases remaining between them. CDR3 nucleotide sequence: TGTGCCAGTAGTATTCTCCAGGGTAATGGCTACACCTTC. It specifies CASSILQGNGYTF. Based on the CDR3 plus reference TRBV19 and TRBJ1-2, the full variable domain is DGGITQSPKYLFRKEGQNVTLSCEQNLNHDAMYWYRQDPGQGLRLIYYSQIVNDFQKGDIAEGYSVSREKKESFPLTVTSAQKNPTAFYLCASSILQGNGYTFGSGTRLTVV.

The gene calls are TRBV9 and TRBJ2-6; D gene ambiguous. Germline V lookup: CDR1 SGDLS, CDR2 YYNGEE. The CDR3 runs to 15 residues. V was shortened by 0 bases and J by 0 bases, with 4 bases between the two germline ends. CDR3 amino acids: CASSVGSSGANVLTF. CDR3 in DNA: TGTGCCAGCAGCGTAGGGAGCTCTGGGGCCAACGTCCTGACTTTC.

The rearrangement links TRBV10-2 to TRBJ2-7; TRBD2 matches 9 bases. Germline CDR1 is WSHSY and CDR2 is SAAADI. The CDR3 spans 16 residues. After removal of 3 bases from V and 2 bases from J, the junction contained 8 bases not matched to a gene. The CDR3 protein is CASSDRGLAGTYEQYF. The CDR3 region has the DNA TGCGCCAGCAGTGATAGAGGGCTAGCGGGAACCTACGAGCAGTACTTC.